One T cell receptor (beta chain) is described in this entry. This specimen belongs to a study of control samples from healthy donors and cancer patients. Germline CDR1 reads SGHAT; CDR2 reads FQNNGV. CDR3 length equals 17 residues. Between the trimmed V and J ends, which lost 8 bases and 0 bases, there was a span of 17 bases. TCRdb's table, derived via immunoSEQ multiplex PCR, lists solely in-frame clones and lacks some. The data contain roughly 130,000 clones, about 92% of them singletons. This sequence joins TRBV11-2 and TRBJ1-6, with D unclear. The material sequenced was PBMCs. This receptor was identified in a middle-aged man with head and neck cancer. DNA of the CDR3: TGTGCCAGCCAAAAGATCAGGTCCCTCTCCTATAATTCACCCCTCCACTTT. Residues: CASQKIRSLSYNSPLHF.